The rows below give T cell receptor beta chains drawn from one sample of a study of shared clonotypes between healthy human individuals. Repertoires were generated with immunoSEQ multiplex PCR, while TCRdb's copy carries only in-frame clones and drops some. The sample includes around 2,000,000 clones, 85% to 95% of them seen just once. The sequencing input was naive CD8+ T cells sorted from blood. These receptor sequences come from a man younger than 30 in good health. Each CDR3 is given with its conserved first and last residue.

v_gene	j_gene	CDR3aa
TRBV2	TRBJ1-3	CASRESSGNTIYF
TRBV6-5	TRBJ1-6	CASSYSIRGSPLHF
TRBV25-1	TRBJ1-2	CATNGGGAGYTF
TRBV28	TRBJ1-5	CASRSGQGGQPQHF
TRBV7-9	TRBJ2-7	CASSPTGPSSYEQYF
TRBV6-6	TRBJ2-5	CASSQDRGHQETQYF
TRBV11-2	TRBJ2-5	CASSLAGTAWEETQYF
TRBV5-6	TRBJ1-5	CASSLGVGLEPQHF
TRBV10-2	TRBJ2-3	CASTVAGLFTDTQYF
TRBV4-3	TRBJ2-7	CASSQETLGTYEQYF
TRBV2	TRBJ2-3	CASSEDFPDTQYF
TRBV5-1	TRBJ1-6	CASSLAEESMDSPLHF
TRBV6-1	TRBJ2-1	CASSELAASYNEQFF
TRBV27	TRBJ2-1	CASSLIGDEQFF
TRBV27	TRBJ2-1	CASSYTSGEFSYEQFF
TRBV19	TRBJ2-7	CASSIAREYEQYF
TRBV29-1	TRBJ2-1	CSVAASGRVGEQFF
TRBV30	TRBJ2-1	CALTSGSDEQFF
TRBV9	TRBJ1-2	CASSAGEPPDGYTF
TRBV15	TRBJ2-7	CATSRGWTEQYF
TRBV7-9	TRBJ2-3	CASSLVSSADTQYF
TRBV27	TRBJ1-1	CASSLSLGGANTEAFF
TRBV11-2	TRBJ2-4	CASSPPGPGANIQYF
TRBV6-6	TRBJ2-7	CASDSPRTSVSEQYF
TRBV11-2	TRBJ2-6	CASSLVHSGANVLTF
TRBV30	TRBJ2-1	CAWSPLEPLTTYNEQFF
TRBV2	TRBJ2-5	CASRLKGQGLQETQYF
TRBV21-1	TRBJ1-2	CASSKGNARADGYTF
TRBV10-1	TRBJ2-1	CASSLTSDVYNEQFF
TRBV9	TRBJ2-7	CASSANQGYEQYF
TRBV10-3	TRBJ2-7	CAINPGTSGLAYEQYF
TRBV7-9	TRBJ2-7	CASSDQGEIYEQYF
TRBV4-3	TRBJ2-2	CATREGVNTGELFF
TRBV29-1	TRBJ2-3	CSVAMGQGTDTQYF
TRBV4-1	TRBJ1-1	CASSQEDRLNTEAFF
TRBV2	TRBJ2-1	CASMRADFTDEQFF
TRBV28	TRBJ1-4	CASSLTAATNEKLFF
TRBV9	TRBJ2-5	CASSPSGGARETQYF
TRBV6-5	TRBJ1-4	CASSLWTGLNEKLFF
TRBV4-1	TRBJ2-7	CASSRLAGTYEQYF
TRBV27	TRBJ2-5	CASSLYGTSGSKETQYF